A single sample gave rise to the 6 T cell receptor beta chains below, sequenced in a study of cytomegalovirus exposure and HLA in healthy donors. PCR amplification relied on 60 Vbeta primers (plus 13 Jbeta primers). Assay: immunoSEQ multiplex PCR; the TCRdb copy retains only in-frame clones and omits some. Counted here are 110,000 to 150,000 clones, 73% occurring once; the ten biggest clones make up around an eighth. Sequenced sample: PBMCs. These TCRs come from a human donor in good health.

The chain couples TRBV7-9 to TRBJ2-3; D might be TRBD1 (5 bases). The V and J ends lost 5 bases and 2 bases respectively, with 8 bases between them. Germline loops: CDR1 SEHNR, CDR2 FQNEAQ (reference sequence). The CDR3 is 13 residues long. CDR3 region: CASSPRATDTQYF. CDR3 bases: TGTGCCAGCAGCCCCAGGGCCACAGATACGCAGTATTTT.

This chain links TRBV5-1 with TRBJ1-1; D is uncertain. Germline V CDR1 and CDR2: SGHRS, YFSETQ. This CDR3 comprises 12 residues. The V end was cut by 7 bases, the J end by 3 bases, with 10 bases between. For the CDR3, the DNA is TGCGCCAGCCCAATGGCCGACACTGAAGCTTTCTTT. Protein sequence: CASPMADTEAFF. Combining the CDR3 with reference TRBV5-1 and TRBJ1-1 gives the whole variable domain KAGVTQTPRYLIKTRGQQVTLSCSPISGHRSVSWYQQTPGQGLQFLFEYFSETQRNKGNFPGRFSGRQFSNSRSEMNVSTLELGDSALYLCASPMADTEAFFGQGTRLTVV.

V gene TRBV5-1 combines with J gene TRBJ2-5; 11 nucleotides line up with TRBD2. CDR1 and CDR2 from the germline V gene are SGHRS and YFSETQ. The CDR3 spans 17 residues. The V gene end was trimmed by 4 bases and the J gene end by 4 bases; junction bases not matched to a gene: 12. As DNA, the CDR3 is TGCGCCAGCAGCCTGCGTCTCGGTCTAGCGGGAGGAGAGACCCAGTACTTC. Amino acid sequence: CASSLRLGLAGGETQYF.

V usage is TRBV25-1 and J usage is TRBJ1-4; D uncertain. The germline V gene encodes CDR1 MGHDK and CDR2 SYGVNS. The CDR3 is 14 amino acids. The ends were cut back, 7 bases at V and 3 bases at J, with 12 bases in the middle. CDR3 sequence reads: CASNDWESNEKLFF. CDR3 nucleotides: TGTGCCAGCAACGACTGGGAGTCTAATGAAAAACTGTTTTTT.

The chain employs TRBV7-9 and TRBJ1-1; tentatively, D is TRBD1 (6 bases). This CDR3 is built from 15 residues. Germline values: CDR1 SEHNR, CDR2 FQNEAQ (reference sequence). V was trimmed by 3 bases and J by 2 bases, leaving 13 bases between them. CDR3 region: CASSFISGHNTEAFF. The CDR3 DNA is TGTGCCAGCAGCTTCATTTCGGGACACAACACTGAAGCTTTCTTT.

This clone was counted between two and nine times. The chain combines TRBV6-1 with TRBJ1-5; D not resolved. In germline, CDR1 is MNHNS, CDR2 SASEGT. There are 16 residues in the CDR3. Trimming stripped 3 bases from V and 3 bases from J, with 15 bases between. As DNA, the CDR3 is TGTGCCAGCAGTGAGAGGTATTGGGTTTTCAATCAGCCCCAGCATTTT. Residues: CASSERYWVFNQPQHF.